One sample yielded the 2 T cell receptor beta chains listed below, sequenced in a study of PD-1 blockade in classical Hodgkin lymphoma. TCRdb's copy holds only in-frame clones and misses some; the assay was immunoSEQ multiplex PCR. Here the sample spans 20,000 to 25,000 clones, 94% being singletons. Time point specified: newly diagnosed, previously untreated cHL patient sample. The sequenced material came from peripheral blood mononuclear cells (PBMCs). The receptors were gathered from a human donor with classical Hodgkin lymphoma.

This clone was seen once. The V gene is TRBV9, the J gene TRBJ1-1, with 8 bases fitting TRBD1. The germline CDR1 and CDR2 sequences are SGDLS and YYNGEE. J was trimmed by 3 bases and V by 0 bases; bases with no gene match: 7. The CDR3 has 16 residues. The CDR3 spells CASSVATGTGDTEAFF. CDR3 bases: TGTGCCAGCAGCGTAGCTACAGGGACAGGCGACACTGAAGCTTTCTTT.

This clone was seen once. The rearrangement joins TRBV7-2 to TRBJ2-1, with D perhaps matching TRBD1 (6 bases). Germline CDR1 is SGHTA and CDR2 is FQGNSA. The CDR3 is 13 amino acids. Trimming removed 7 bases from V and 6 bases from J, with 13 bases in between. The CDR3 protein is CASKGVGVNEQFF. In DNA, the CDR3 is TGTGCCAGCAAGGGGGTAGGCGTCAATGAGCAGTTCTTC.